Listed below are T cell receptor beta chains from one sample, sequenced in a study of shared clonotypes between healthy human individuals. Method: immunoSEQ multiplex PCR; TCRdb's copy keeps in-frame clones and lacks some. Among nearly 2 million clones listed, over 85% were seen once. Sample: naive CD8+ T cells sorted from blood. The receptors were sampled from a man between 18 and 29 years old in good health. CDR3s include the opening cysteine and the closing phenylalanine or tryptophan. D genes are given only for firm matches. Clone size is shown for a subset of rows, as once, few, many or a class of expanded clone.

v_gene: TRBV5-1
d_gene: TRBD2
len: 17
abundance: once
j_gene: TRBJ2-5
CDR3aa: CASSLDTGLVARETQYF
CDR3nt: TGCGCCAGCAGCTTGGATACGGGACTAGTGGCGCGGGAGACCCAGTACTTC

v_gene: TRBV7-2
d_gene: TRBD2
len: 15
abundance: .
j_gene: TRBJ2-1
CDR3aa: CASSLGGLAGDEQFF
CDR3nt: TGTGCCAGCAGCTTAGGCGGACTAGCGGGGGATGAGCAGTTCTTC

v_gene: TRBV28
d_gene: .
len: 12
abundance: .
j_gene: TRBJ2-7
CDR3aa: CASSFVRDEQYF
CDR3nt: TGTGCCAGCAGTTTCGTTAGGGACGAGCAGTACTTC

v_gene: TRBV6-6
d_gene: .
len: 15
abundance: .
j_gene: TRBJ1-2
CDR3aa: CASSPTGAPNYGYTF
CDR3nt: TGTGCCAGCAGCCCCACTGGGGCCCCTAACTATGGCTACACCTTC

v_gene: TRBV7-9
d_gene: TRBD1
len: 18
abundance: .
j_gene: TRBJ2-2
CDR3aa: CASSPLPGQGVNTGELFF
CDR3nt: TGTGCCAGCAGCCCTCTACCGGGACAGGGGGTAAACACCGGGGAGCTGTTTTTT

v_gene: TRBV7-9
d_gene: .
len: 14
abundance: .
j_gene: TRBJ1-5
CDR3aa: CASSSSASNQPQHF
CDR3nt: TGTGCCAGCAGCTCCTCAGCTAGCAATCAGCCCCAGCATTTT

v_gene: TRBV30
d_gene: .
len: 14
abundance: .
j_gene: TRBJ1-3
CDR3aa: CAWSLAGSGNTIYF
CDR3nt: TGTGCCTGGAGTTTGGCAGGGTCGGGAAACACCATATATTTT

v_gene: TRBV13
d_gene: TRBD2
len: 15
abundance: .
j_gene: TRBJ2-2
CDR3aa: CASSFIREGTGELFF
CDR3nt: TGTGCCAGCAGCTTTATCCGGGAGGGGACCGGGGAGCTGTTTTTT

v_gene: TRBV28
d_gene: .
len: 14
abundance: .
j_gene: TRBJ1-2
CDR3aa: CASSLAQGYYGYTF
CDR3nt: TGTGCCAGCAGCCTGGCGCAGGGGTACTATGGCTACACCTTC

v_gene: TRBV27
d_gene: .
len: 14
abundance: .
j_gene: TRBJ1-6
CDR3aa: CASSFSFGNSPLHF
CDR3nt: TGTGCCAGCAGTTTTTCGTTTGGTAATTCACCCCTCCACTTT

v_gene: TRBV10-1
d_gene: TRBD2
len: 16
abundance: .
j_gene: TRBJ2-3
CDR3aa: CASSAAHAGVGDTQYF
CDR3nt: TGCGCCAGCAGTGCAGCGCATGCGGGAGTAGGAGATACGCAGTATTTT

v_gene: TRBV10-3
d_gene: .
len: 14
abundance: .
j_gene: TRBJ1-3
CDR3aa: CAIRDTSFGNTIYF
CDR3nt: TGTGCCATCAGGGACACCTCTTTTGGAAACACCATATATTTT

v_gene: TRBV19
d_gene: TRBD1
len: 15
abundance: .
j_gene: TRBJ1-5
CDR3aa: CASSIDREGNQPQHF
CDR3nt: TGTGCCAGTAGTATTGACAGGGAAGGCAATCAGCCCCAGCATTTT

v_gene: TRBV6-5
d_gene: .
len: 14
abundance: .
j_gene: TRBJ2-7
CDR3aa: CATLTPGGRNEQYF
CDR3nt: TGTGCCACCCTAACCCCGGGGGGCAGGAACGAGCAGTACTTC

v_gene: TRBV7-8
d_gene: .
len: 11
abundance: .
j_gene: TRBJ1-2
CDR3aa: CASSTRGDYTF
CDR3nt: TGTGCCAGCAGTACCCGGGGCGACTACACCTTC

v_gene: TRBV5-4
d_gene: .
len: 12
abundance: .
j_gene: TRBJ1-1
CDR3aa: CASSSSAHGAFF
CDR3nt: TGTGCCAGCAGCTCGTCCGCCCATGGAGCTTTCTTT

v_gene: TRBV13
d_gene: .
len: 17
abundance: .
j_gene: TRBJ2-1
CDR3aa: CASSLAFGTSSYNEQFF
CDR3nt: TGTGCCAGCAGCTTAGCATTCGGGACCAGCTCCTACAATGAGCAGTTCTTC

v_gene: TRBV9
d_gene: .
len: 14
abundance: .
j_gene: TRBJ1-1
CDR3aa: CASSVEGFSTEAFF
CDR3nt: TGTGCCAGCAGCGTAGAGGGGTTTAGCACTGAAGCTTTCTTT

v_gene: TRBV7-9
d_gene: TRBD1
len: 14
abundance: few
j_gene: TRBJ1-2
CDR3aa: CASSLTGTGDGYTF
CDR3nt: TGTGCCAGCAGCTTGACCGGGACAGGGGATGGCTACACCTTC

v_gene: TRBV6-5
d_gene: TRBD1
len: 13
abundance: .
j_gene: TRBJ1-5
CDR3aa: CASSLRGDQPQHF
CDR3nt: TGTGCCAGCAGCCTCAGGGGGGATCAGCCCCAGCATTTT

v_gene: TRBV4-1
d_gene: TRBD1
len: 14
abundance: .
j_gene: TRBJ1-4
CDR3aa: CASSSGTEGEKLFF
CDR3nt: TGCGCCAGCAGCTCCGGGACAGAGGGTGAAAAACTGTTTTTT

v_gene: TRBV10-3
d_gene: .
len: 14
abundance: .
j_gene: TRBJ1-5
CDR3aa: CAISEGQINQPQHF
CDR3nt: TGTGCCATCAGTGAAGGACAGATCAATCAGCCCCAGCATTTT

v_gene: TRBV7-8
d_gene: .
len: 14
abundance: .
j_gene: TRBJ2-7
CDR3aa: CASSLARGHYEQYF
CDR3nt: TGTGCCAGCAGCTTAGCACGGGGGCACTACGAGCAGTACTTC

v_gene: TRBV4-1
d_gene: .
len: 14
abundance: .
j_gene: TRBJ1-1
CDR3aa: CASSSGYLNTEAFF
CDR3nt: TGCGCCAGCTCTTCAGGATACCTAAACACTGAAGCTTTCTTT

v_gene: TRBV5-1
d_gene: TRBD1
len: 14
abundance: .
j_gene: TRBJ2-7
CDR3aa: CASSPGQGAYEQYF
CDR3nt: TGCGCCAGCAGCCCCGGACAGGGGGCCTACGAGCAGTACTTC

v_gene: TRBV5-1
d_gene: .
len: 15
abundance: .
j_gene: TRBJ2-1
CDR3aa: CASSLDLDTYNEQFF
CDR3nt: TGCGCCAGCAGCTTGGACCTGGACACCTACAATGAGCAGTTCTTC